A selection of T cell receptor beta chains follows, all from one sample in a study of blood T cell repertoires in COVID-19. TCRdb's table, derived via immunoSEQ multiplex PCR, lists solely in-frame clones and lacks some. The sample holds approximately 190,000 clones, more than 65% seen once. The sample taken for sequencing was PBMCs or T cells enriched from blood (not recorded which). Every receptor here comes from a man aged 35 to 55 who had recovered from COVID-19. The CDR3 runs from the conserved cysteine through the conserved F or W. Size is omitted from some rows. Given values are once, few, many or a class for expanded clones.

NA	TRBV9	TRBJ2-3	CASSRGGGSTDTQYF
NA	TRBV18	TRBJ1-2	CASSPPGRQGATGGYTF
NA	TRBV5-1	TRBJ1-1	CASSRGQARTEAFF
NA	TRBV3-1/TRBV3-2	TRBJ2-2	CASSREVAGPHTGELFF
NA	TRBV5-4	TRBJ1-2	CASSSPTGTNYGYTF
NA	TRBV7-9	TRBJ2-1	CASSIRYGGRNEQFF
NA	TRBV3-1/TRBV3-2	TRBJ1-5	CASSQNRVHQPQHF
NA	TRBV5-1	TRBJ1-1	CASSLGGTGGSTEAFF
NA	TRBV2	TRBJ1-2	CASLLGLYGYTF
NA	TRBV10-3	TRBJ1-1	CAISESQKTLTEAFF
NA	TRBV19	TRBJ1-5	CASSRTATEYSNQPQHF
NA	TRBV7-2	TRBJ1-1	CASSLGTGNSAFF
once	TRBV5-1	TRBJ1-2	CASSSPPEGPSYGYTF
NA	TRBV7-6	TRBJ2-7	CASSLGTGTGVYEQYF
NA	TRBV4-1	TRBJ1-2	CASSHLVQGSGYTF
NA	TRBV3-1/TRBV3-2	TRBJ2-3	CASSLISGGRDDTQYF
NA	TRBV18	TRBJ1-2	CASSPGGDYGYTF
NA	TRBV28	TRBJ1-2	CASSPPWEGEDYGYTF
NA	TRBV24-1	TRBJ2-1	CATSDRLTNEQFF
NA	TRBV30	TRBJ1-1	CAWSFAPRQGAKAFF
NA	TRBV29-1	TRBJ1-2	CSVVDRATYGYTF
NA	TRBV28	TRBJ1-2	CASSARGIGYGYTF
NA	TRBV28	TRBJ1-2	CASSLSSGFWNYGYTF
NA	TRBV27	TRBJ1-1	CASSASGTVNTEAFF
NA	TRBV7-9	TRBJ1-2	CASSFGTAYGYTF
NA	TRBV6-2/TRBV6-3	TRBJ2-7	CASSYGRLYEQYF
NA	TRBV2	TRBJ1-5	CASSMDSNSNQPQHF
few	TRBV6-5	TRBJ1-4	CAPRDIQREKLFF
NA	TRBV6-5	TRBJ1-3	CASSYSRGPSGNTIYF
NA	TRBV5-6	TRBJ2-3	CASSPGQSATQYF
NA	TRBV4-2	TRBJ1-5	CASSQDGQGTQPQHF
NA	TRBV7-9	TRBJ1-4	CASSPGQGVNEKLFF
NA	TRBV5-6	TRBJ1-2	CASSLVRRQAYGYTF
NA	TRBV15	TRBJ1-6	CATSRDKGKGPDSPLHF
NA	TRBV4-2	TRBJ1-3	CASSQEGGRGGGNTIYF
NA	TRBV7-9	TRBJ1-2	CATPQTPTGRDPYLKGYTF
once	TRBV2	TRBJ2-3	CASSEKGTPSTDMQYF
NA	TRBV18	TRBJ2-5	CASSPDKIWEEGEETQYF
NA	TRBV7-8	TRBJ2-1	CASSLAGGRYNEQFF
NA	TRBV1	TRBJ1-1	CTSSQVAGGNTEAFF
NA	TRBV19	TRBJ1-5	CASNRGVVRQPQHF
NA	TRBV15	TRBJ2-1	CATSRGPGLSANEQFF
once	TRBV4-2	TRBJ1-2	CASSQRTGGNGYTF
NA	TRBV30	TRBJ2-4	CAWSAPGGRHIQYF
few	TRBV5-1	TRBJ2-5	CASSLESVQETQYF
few	TRBV3-1/TRBV3-2	TRBJ1-1	CASSQERDRPLF
NA	TRBV11-2	TRBJ2-3	CASSLEGVAGGVTDTQYF
NA	TRBV5-6	TRBJ2-2	CASSSAKGGQTGELFF
NA	TRBV7-2	TRBJ1-5	CASSPRGTGRGKPQHF
NA	TRBV2	TRBJ2-2	CASSRENTGELFF
NA	TRBV4-3	TRBJ2-5	CASSQDRRQWQETQYF
NA	TRBV7-9	TRBJ1-2	CASSLVTGGPYGYTF
once	TRBV10-3	TRBJ1-1	CAISERSWNTEAFF
NA	TRBV11-2	TRBJ1-3	CASSRGRGAGNTIYF
NA	TRBV11-3	TRBJ1-1	CASSLVGNTEAFF
NA	TRBV20-1	TRBJ1-1	CSATEPGGYTEAFF